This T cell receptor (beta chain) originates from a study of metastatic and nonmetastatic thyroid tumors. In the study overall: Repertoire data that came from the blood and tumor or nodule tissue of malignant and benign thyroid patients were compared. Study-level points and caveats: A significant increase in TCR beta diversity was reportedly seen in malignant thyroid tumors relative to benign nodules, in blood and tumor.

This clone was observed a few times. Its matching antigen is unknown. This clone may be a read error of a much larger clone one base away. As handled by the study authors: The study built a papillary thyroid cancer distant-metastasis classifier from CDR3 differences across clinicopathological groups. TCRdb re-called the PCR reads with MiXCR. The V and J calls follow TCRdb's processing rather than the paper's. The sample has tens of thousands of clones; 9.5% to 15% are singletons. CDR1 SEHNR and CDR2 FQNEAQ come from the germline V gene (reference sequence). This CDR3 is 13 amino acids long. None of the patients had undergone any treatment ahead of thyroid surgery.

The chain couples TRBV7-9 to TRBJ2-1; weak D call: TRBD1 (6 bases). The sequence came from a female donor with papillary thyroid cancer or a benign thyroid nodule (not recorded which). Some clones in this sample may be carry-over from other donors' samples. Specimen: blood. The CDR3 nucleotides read TGTGCCAACAGCGTGGACAGCCACAATGAGCAGTTCTTC. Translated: CANSVDSHNEQFF.